This TCR beta chain was found in a study of T cell responses to AZD1222 COVID-19 vaccine. The germline V and J ends were trimmed by 1 base and 0 bases, with 12 bases remaining between them. This CDR3 is 16 amino acids long. CDR1 is LGHNA and CDR2 is YSLEER in the germline V gene. Worth noting for this clone: What it binds is not known.

TCRdb's table, derived via immunoSEQ multiplex PCR, lists solely in-frame clones and lacks some. This table holds more than 85,000 clones, about 85% found once. Whole-study results and caveats: At baseline, just five or six AZD1222 recipients tested seropositive. Vaccine-associated CD4 TCRs spanned spike, dominant at 160-218 and 743-854.

This receptor was identified in an adult in good health. V gene TRBV4-3 combines with J gene TRBJ1-1; D is uncertain. The sample in question was peripheral blood, obtained on day 0 of AZD1222 vaccination. As DNA, the CDR3 is TGCGCCAGCAGCCAAGTACGATCCAGCATGAACACTGAAGCTTTCTTT. Residues: CASSQVRSSMNTEAFF.